This TCR beta chain was profiled in a study of blood T cell repertoires in COVID-19 (TCRdb year 2020). For the study in its entirety: Samples from collaborators originated in the United States, Italy and Spain and spanned both the acute and convalescent phases of COVID-19. The repertoires were released in a freely available public database meant as a resource for research on the immune response to SARS-CoV-2. Sample metadata almost always included a de-identified subject ID, COVID-19 status, age in years and sex. Where available, HLA class I and class II types were obtained from metadata supplied by the sample provider rather than from assay-based typing. The material from the prospective study consisted of cDNA or gDNA derived from T cells, B-cell-depleted T cells, or PBMCs. Subjects who had been exposed to COVID-19, were actively infected with it, or had recovered from it provided the deeply sampled blood TCRbeta repertoires that made up the dataset. Samples were obtained from the ongoing ImmuneRACE study (first 160 participants) and from 1,254 subjects provided by 6 global collaborators. Broader findings and caveats from the paper: The quantity of clinical and demographic metadata differed by source and by participant and was supplied without curation.

In the case of this clone: Its antigen is currently not known. There are no base qualities to consult, and no much larger clone falls within one base.

TCRbeta CDR3 regions were amplified from genomic DNA by means of the immunoSEQ Assay, a bias-controlled multiplex PCR. In the authors' own workflow: The number of nucleated cells in each sample was estimated by amplification of reference gene primers within the assay. Sequence reads were collapsed and filtered to measure the absolute abundance of every unique TCRbeta CDR3 rearrangement. Productive Simpson clonality was computed per sample as the square root of Simpson's diversity index over productive rearrangements. The source is immuneACCESS, and TCRdb retained only in-frame sequences with V and J called. Part of the clones is not carried over; for the studies checked, unresolved V genes explain less than half of this, and the remainder is unexplained. Clonal size and the V and J genes are those of that table, whereas D and trimming came from the DNA. The sample has fewer than 200,000 clones on record, roughly 85% of them singletons. The ten largest clones capture roughly 4.5% of the sample.

Enrolling through a virtual design, the prospective study's participants ranged in age from roughly 18 to 89 years and lived across 20 to 30 United States geographic areas. Cohort assignment in the prospective study relied on participant-reported clinical history from a screening survey and a study questionnaire. For ImmuneRACE Cohort 3, a participant was defined as recovered based on two consecutive negative NP/OP PCR tests, clearance by a healthcare professional, or resolution of symptoms. In the prospective study, mobile phlebotomists collected whole blood, serum and a nasopharyngeal or oropharyngeal swab from each participant. Over a roughly 2-month period, participants in the prospective study had the option of providing additional blood draws and questionnaires. Before DNA extraction, prospective study blood samples were shipped either frozen or at room temperature. Between the V and J ends, shortened by 2 bases and 3 bases respectively, the junction contains 10 bases. The CDR3 runs 13 amino acids, cysteine and phenylalanine included. Only the CDR3 DNA is retained, 39 bases long and in frame from the first base. Via the germline V gene (reference sequence), CDR1 is GTSNPN and CDR2 SVGIG.

The sample taken for sequencing was PBMCs or T cells enriched from blood (not recorded which). The chain employs TRBV30 and TRBJ1-1, with a weak D call of TRBD1 (6 bases match). This clonotype originated in a woman aged 45-65 years who had recovered from COVID-19. CDR3 loop: CAWSKGGYTEAFF. The nucleotide sequence reads TGTGCCTGGAGTAAGGGGGGGTACACTGAAGCTTTCTTT.